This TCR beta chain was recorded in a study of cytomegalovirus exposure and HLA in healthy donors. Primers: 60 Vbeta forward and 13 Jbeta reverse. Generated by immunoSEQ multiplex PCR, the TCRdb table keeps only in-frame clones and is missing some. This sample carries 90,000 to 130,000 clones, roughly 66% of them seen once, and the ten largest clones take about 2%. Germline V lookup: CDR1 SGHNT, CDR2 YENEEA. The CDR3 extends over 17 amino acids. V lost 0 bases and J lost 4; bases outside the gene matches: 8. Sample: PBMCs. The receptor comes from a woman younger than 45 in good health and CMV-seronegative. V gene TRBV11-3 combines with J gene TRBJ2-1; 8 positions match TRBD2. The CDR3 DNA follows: TGTGCCAGCAGCTTAGATAGCCCCAGCGGGGGTTACAATGAGCAGTTCTTC. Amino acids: CASSLDSPSGGYNEQFF.